The sequence of this T cell receptor beta chain was determined in a study of T cells in Graves' hyperthyroidism and ophthalmopathy. Per germline, CDR1 MDHEN and CDR2 SYDVKM. V lost 6 bases and J lost 5, with 11 bases in between. CDR3 length: 12 amino acids. Amplified TCR beta CDR3 regions came from RNA transcripts. First-round RT-PCR with HTBI primers amplified the TCR CDR3 region. Each CDR3 protein gets one entry after TCRdb re-called the multiplex PCR reads with MiXCR. The sample carries approximately 350,000 distinct CDR3 sequences, about 16% recorded once. This clonotype was found many times. The source is a woman aged 60-75 years with Graves' ophthalmopathy. The chain uses TRBV28 and TRBJ2-7; D is ambiguous. Sequenced sample: blood. CDR3 bases: TGTGCCAGCAGCTATAGAAAGGACGAGCAGTACTTC. Its protein is CASSYRKDEQYF.